The source of this T cell receptor beta chain is a study of CXCR3-negative and CXCR3-positive naive CD8 T cells. UMI-tagged TRB cDNA libraries were built via 5' RACE. TCRdb reprocessed the 5' RACE reads and keeps a single row for each CDR3 protein, giving no DNA. The sample features tens of thousands of distinct CDR3 sequences, with about 1.6% in its top ten. This sequence was found in a human donor in good health. Some clones in this sample may be carry-over from other donors' samples. The specimen sequenced was naive CXCR3- CD8+ T cells from blood. Described subset: CD45RO-CCR7+CD27+CD95- naive CD8+ T cells lacking CXCR3 (TNR3-).

CDR3: CASSQDSGEGDYGYTF. The gene calls are TRBV4-2 and TRBJ1-2; TCRdb reports TRBD1, a call that lacks DNA to check it against. Per the germline V gene, CDR1 is LGHNA and CDR2 is YNFKEQ. The CDR3 spans 16 residues.